This TCR beta chain was observed in a study of OX40 agonist ivuxolimab in advanced cancers. About the research overall: Cohort: approximately 83% men, mean age 60, aged roughly 23 to 90. Three patients showed partial responses: one hepatocellular carcinoma and two cutaneous melanoma cases. Regarding the study as a whole: The average count of expanded clones was higher among CD8+ T cells than among CD4+. The study observed clonal expansion of CD4+ and CD8+ blood T cells by week 6 at 0.1 to 3.0 mg/kg.

Sequenced by immunoSEQ multiplex PCR; TCRdb stores in-frame clones only, minus some. The repertoire includes tens of thousands of clones, about 81% of them detected once, and roughly 0.66% sits in the top ten. Germline V CDR1 and CDR2: SGHRS, YFSETQ. With 0 bases clipped from V and 0 bases from J, the junction kept 8 bases outside the gene matches. The CDR3 has 17 residues. Points on this clone: Its cognate antigen is unknown.

This receptor was identified in an adult with an advanced solid tumor such as melanoma, head and neck, liver or kidney cancer. Sequenced here: CD4+ or CD8+ T cells sorted from blood, sampled in a trial of the OX40 agonist ivuxolimab. The chain joins TRBV5-1 to TRBJ1-2, with 7 bases fitting TRBD1. In nucleotides, the CDR3 is TGCGCCAGCAGCTTGGTACTTCTGGGACAGTCTAACTATGGCTACACCTTC. Encoded protein: CASSLVLLGQSNYGYTF.